The text below deals with one T cell receptor beta chain. This entry belongs to a study of blood T cell repertoires in COVID-19. The assay was immunoSEQ multiplex PCR, and TCRdb's table has in-frame clones only and misses some. The sample consists of some 210,000 clones, around nine tenths of them appearing once. Germline-derived CDR1 and CDR2 are LGHNT and FRNRAP. V lost 7 bases and J lost 5; bases outside the gene matches: 16. CDR3 length: 16 amino acids. The chain recombines TRBV12-5 with TRBJ1-2; TRBD1 agrees at 7 bases. This clonotype was obtained from a man aged 60 to 69 with COVID-19, enrolled during active disease. The specimen sequenced was peripheral blood. CDR3 bases: TGTGCTAGTGCCCTAGGCAGGGGGTGGGCCTCATATGGCTACACCTTC. Its protein is CASALGRGWASYGYTF.